These T cell receptor beta chains were read from a single sample in a study of shared clonotypes between healthy human individuals. Libraries were prepared by immunoSEQ multiplex PCR; TCRdb keeps only in-frame clonotypes and omits some of them. The sample holds 2 million or so clones; around 96% are singletons and the top ten take about 1.1%. The sequencing input was naive CD8+ T cells sorted from blood. These receptors were obtained from a man younger than 35 in good health. Each CDR3 is given without its conserved first and last residue.

>TRBV5-4
ASSLLGLAKHNEQF
>TRBV27
ASSFAGPYEQY
>TRBV4-1
ASSQDPSGAYSGNTIY
>TRBV12-2
ASRPGY
>TRBV29-1
SAEGAGELF
>TRBV19
ASSTTGEGYEQY
>TRBV27
ASSLTGFYEQY
>TRBV7-2
ASSYRGRLRPLH
>TRBV5-6
ASQAEGGADTQY
>TRBV6-1
ASRRGEYNSPLH
>TRBV10-3
AISQAGEYVQY
>TRBV6-5
ASSFASGRAAGELF
>TRBV9
ASSVVDAANYGYT
>TRBV28
ASSSAGGYETQY
>TRBV29-1
SAETDPGETQY
>TRBV5-1
ASSPGWGASTEAF
>TRBV6-1
ASCLATSNQPQH
>TRBV27
ASRPTGGTGELF
>TRBV6-6
ASSYTDSGPADTQY
>TRBV5-1
ASSFSGPEAQY
>TRBV5-6
ASSLEGNEQY
>TRBV2
ASSAGPLGTYEQY
>TRBV6-5
ASSLTGEDEKLF
>TRBV5-6
ASSPGVGTEAF
>TRBV9
ASSVVPSNEQF
>TRBV2
ASSEISGVDSGANVLT
>TRBV5-6
ASSLESGAISYEQY
>TRBV27
ASTYVGVQNTGELF
>TRBV5-1
ASSPGPNYEQY
>TRBV4-3
ASSPTAVGETQY
>TRBV7-9
ASSFNRDANSPLH
>TRBV11-2
ASSPTGPVLYSPLH
>TRBV19
ASSILDPGELF
>TRBV14
ASSLRLAGSYEQY
>TRBV11-2
ASSLDMRGPVTPRNTIY
>TRBV10-1
ASSPSQGDYNEQF
>TRBV7-9
ASSVPGQGPYEQY